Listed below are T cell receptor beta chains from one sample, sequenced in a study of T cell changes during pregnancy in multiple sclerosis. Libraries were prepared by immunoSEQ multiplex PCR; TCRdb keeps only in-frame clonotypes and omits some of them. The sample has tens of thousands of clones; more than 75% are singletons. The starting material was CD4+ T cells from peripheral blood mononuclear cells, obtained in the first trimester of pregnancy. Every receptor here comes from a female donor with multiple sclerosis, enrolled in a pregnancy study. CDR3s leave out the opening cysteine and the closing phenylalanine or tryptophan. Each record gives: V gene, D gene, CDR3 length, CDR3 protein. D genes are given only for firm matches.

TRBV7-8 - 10 ASSLALVEQY
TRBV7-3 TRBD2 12 ASSLGGGPNEQF
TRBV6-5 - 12 ASSTGWSDEKLF
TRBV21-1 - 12 ASSLGTGCEKLF
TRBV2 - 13 ASSEIQGTNEKLF
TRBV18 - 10 ASSPRRQPQH
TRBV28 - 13 ASSLFGAMNTEAF
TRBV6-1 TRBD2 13 ASSEGRGGAFGWY
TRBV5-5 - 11 ASSPDFTVGYT
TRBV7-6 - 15 ASSLAYGGAQNSPLH
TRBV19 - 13 ASSIGAGVNTEAF
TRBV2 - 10 ASSQDYQTQY
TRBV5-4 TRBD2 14 ASSLSGTRFHNEQF
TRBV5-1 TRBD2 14 ASSYLAGGLSDTQY
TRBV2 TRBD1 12 ASSRDRGGETQY
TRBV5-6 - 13 AGSGGTGRNEKLF
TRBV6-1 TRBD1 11 ASRWGQEETQY
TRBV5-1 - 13 ASSFGSWVNYGYT
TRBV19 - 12 ASSSGQLNYEQY
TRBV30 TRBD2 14 AWTPLGLAGNNEQF
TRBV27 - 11 ASSLRGQGKLF
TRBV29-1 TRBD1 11 SVRDSATDTQY
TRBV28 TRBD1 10 ASTQGTKGYT
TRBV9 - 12 ASSPTGRSEKLF
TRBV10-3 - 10 AIKGYATEAF
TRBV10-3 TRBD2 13 AISSVAGGINEQF
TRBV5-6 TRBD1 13 ASSQLDRGHGELF
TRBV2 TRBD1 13 ASSSDRVSGNTIY
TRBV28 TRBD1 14 ASSLSRQGPNQPQH
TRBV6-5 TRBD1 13 ASSPRGQFTDTQY
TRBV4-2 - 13 ASSQEGRLSTEAF
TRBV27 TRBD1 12 ASSSRQGAGKLF
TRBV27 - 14 ASSQWTILGGQTQY
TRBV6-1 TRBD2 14 ASSEVQGGGQETQY
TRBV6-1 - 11 ASSDFLNQPQH
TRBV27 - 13 ASSVGTGADYGYT
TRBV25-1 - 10 ASSAAGFIQY
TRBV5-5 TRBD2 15 ASSLPTGTSEINEQF
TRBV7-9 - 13 ASSRRGGSYNEQF
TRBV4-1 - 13 ASSQETRGAGELF
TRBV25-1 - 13 ASSPQLGALYGYT
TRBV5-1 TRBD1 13 ASSLTGVVGETQY
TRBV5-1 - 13 ASSFIGLGPDEQY
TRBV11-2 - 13 ASSLSQGNYNEQF
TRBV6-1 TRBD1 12 ASILAGGRTEAF
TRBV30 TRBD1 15 AWSVGDRANSNQPQH
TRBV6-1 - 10 ASSTGTTEAF
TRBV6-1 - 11 ACSWESRDEQY
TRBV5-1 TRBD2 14 ASSLSGGVSSYEQY
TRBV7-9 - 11 ASSLSGHENQY